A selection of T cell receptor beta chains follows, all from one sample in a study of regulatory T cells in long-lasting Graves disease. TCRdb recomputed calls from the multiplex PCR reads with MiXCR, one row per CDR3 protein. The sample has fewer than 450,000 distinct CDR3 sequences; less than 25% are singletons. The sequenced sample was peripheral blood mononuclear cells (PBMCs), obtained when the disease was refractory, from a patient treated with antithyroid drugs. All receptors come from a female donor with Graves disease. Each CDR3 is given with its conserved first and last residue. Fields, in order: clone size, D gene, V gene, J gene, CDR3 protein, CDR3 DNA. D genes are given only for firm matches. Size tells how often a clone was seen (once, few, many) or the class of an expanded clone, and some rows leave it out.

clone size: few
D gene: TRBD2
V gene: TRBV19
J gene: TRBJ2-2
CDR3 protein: CASSPGLAGGLRAGELFF
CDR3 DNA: TGTGCCAGTAGTCCAGGACTAGCGGGAGGGTTACGGGCCGGGGAGCTGTTTTTT

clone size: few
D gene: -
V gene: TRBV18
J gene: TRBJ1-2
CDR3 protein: CASSPPVRDQGYGYTF
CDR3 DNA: TGTGCCAGCTCACCACCGGTCAGGGATCAAGGCTATGGCTACACCTTC

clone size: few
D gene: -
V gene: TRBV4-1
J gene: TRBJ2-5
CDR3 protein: CASSQVPTNQETQYF
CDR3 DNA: TGCGCCAGCAGCCAAGTTCCCACAAATCAAGAGACCCAGTACTTC

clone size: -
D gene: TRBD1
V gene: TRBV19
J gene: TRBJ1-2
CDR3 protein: CASSVGTGTVGGYTF
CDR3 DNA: TGTGCCAGTAGTGTTGGGACAGGGACTGTGGGCGGCTACACCTTC

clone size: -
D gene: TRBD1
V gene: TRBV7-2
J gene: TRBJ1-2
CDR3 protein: CASSLVEQGAWGYTF
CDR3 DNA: TGTGCCAGCAGCTTAGTAGAACAGGGGGCTTGGGGCTACACCTTC

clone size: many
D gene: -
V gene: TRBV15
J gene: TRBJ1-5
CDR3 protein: CATTEDYSNQPQHF
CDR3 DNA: TGTGCCACCACCGAGGATTACAGCAATCAGCCCCAGCATTTT

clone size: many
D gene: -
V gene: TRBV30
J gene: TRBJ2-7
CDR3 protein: CAFIQQGLGYEQYF
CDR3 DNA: TGTGCCTTCATTCAACAGGGTTTGGGCTACGAGCAGTACTTC

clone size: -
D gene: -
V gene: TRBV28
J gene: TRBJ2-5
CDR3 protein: CASSFDLRWETQYF
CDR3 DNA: TGTGCCAGCAGTTTTGACCTCCGGTGGGAGACCCAGTACTTC

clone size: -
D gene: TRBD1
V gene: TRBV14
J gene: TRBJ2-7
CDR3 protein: CASSQGMGQGIYEQYF
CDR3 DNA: TGTGCCAGCAGCCAAGGAATGGGACAGGGAATCTACGAGCAGTACTTC

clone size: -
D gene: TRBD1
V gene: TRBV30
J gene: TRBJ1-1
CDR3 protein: CAWSRQGITEAFF
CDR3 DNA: TGTGCCTGGAGTCGACAGGGGATCACTGAAGCTTTCTTT

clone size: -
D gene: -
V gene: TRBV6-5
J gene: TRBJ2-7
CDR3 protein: CASSYSGPHYEQYF
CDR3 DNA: TGTGCCAGCAGTTACTCCGGGCCTCACTACGAGCAGTACTTC

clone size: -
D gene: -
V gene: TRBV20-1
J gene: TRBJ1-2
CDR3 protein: CSAPADYGYTF
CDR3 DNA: TGCAGTGCCCCGGCGGACTATGGCTACACCTTC

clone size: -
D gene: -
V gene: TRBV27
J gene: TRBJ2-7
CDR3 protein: CASSPTNANEQYF
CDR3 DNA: TGTGCCAGCAGTCCCACAAATGCCAACGAGCAGTACTTC

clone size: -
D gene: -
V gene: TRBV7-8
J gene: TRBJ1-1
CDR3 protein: CASRDSVSSMNTEAFF
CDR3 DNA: TGTGCCAGCAGGGACAGCGTATCCTCCATGAACACTGAAGCTTTCTTT

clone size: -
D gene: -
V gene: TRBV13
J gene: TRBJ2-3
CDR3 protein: CASSLGGIADTQYF
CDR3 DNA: TGTGCCAGCAGTTTAGGGGGTATCGCAGATACGCAGTATTTT

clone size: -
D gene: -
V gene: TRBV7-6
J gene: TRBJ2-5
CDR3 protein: CTSSLAETQYF
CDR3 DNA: TGTACCAGCAGCTTGGCGGAGACCCAGTACTTC

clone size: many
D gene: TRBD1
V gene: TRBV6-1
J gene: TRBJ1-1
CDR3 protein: CASSQGQGGTEAFF
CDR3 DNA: TGTGCCAGCAGCCAGGGACAGGGGGGAACTGAAGCTTTCTTT

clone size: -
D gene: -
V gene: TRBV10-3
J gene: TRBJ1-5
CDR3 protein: CAISGDVGAQHF
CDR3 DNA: TGTGCCATCAGCGGGGATGTGGGGGCCCAGCATTTT

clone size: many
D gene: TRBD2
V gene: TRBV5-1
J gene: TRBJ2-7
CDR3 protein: CASSPGLAGYPYEQYF
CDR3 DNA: TGTGCCAGCAGCCCGGGACTAGCGGGATACCCCTACGAGCAGTACTTC

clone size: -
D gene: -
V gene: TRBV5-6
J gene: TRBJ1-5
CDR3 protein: CASSLRGGVQPQHF
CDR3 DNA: TGTGCCAGCAGCTTGAGGGGAGGGGTCCAGCCCCAGCATTTT

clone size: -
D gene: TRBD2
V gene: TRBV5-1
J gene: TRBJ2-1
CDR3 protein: CASSLGTSGSYNEQFF
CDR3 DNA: TGCGCCAGCAGCTTGGGTACTAGCGGGTCCTACAATGAGCAGTTCTTC

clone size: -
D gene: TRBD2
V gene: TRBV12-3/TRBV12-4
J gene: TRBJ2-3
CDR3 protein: CASSSAGEADTQYF
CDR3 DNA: TGTGCCAGCAGTTCGGCGGGAGAGGCAGATACGCAGTATTTT

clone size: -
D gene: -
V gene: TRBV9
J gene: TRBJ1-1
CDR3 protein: CASSPTWAANTEAFF
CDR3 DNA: TGTGCCAGCAGCCCGACATGGGCCGCTAACACTGAAGCTTTCTTT

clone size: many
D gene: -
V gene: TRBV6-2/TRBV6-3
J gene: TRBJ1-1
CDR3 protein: CASSPVMGGPEAFF
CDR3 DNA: TGTGCCAGCAGCCCCGTTATGGGGGGGCCTGAAGCTTTCTTT

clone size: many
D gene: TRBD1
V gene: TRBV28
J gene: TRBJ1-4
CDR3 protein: CASSLHGQGRANEKLFF
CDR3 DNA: TGTGCCAGCAGTTTACACGGACAGGGGCGGGCTAATGAAAAACTGTTTTTT

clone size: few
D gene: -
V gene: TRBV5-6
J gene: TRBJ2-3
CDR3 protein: CASSEGLDPDTQYF
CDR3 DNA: TGTGCCAGCAGCGAGGGACTCGATCCGGATACGCAGTATTTT

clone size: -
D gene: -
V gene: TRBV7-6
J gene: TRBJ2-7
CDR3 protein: CASSPNPGNYEQYF
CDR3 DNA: TGTGCCAGCAGCCCAAACCCGGGCAACTACGAGCAGTACTTC

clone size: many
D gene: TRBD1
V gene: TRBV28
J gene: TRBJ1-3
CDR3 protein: CASSLIWGQGGAGNTIYF
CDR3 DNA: TGTGCCAGCAGTTTAATATGGGGCCAGGGGGGCGCTGGAAACACCATATATTTT

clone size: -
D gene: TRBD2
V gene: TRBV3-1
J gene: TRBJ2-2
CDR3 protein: CASSRRTMSGRAGELFF
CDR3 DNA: TGTGCCAGCAGCCGCCGAACCATGAGCGGGAGGGCCGGGGAGCTGTTTTTT

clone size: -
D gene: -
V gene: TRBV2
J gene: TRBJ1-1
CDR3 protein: CASSQTQGGYSMNTEAFF
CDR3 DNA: TGCGCCAGCAGCCAAACCCAAGGCGGGTACTCGATGAACACTGAAGCTTTCTTT

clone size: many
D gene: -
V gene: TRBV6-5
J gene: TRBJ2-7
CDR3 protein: CASSYVRVGEQYF
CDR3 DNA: TGTGCCAGCAGTTACGTTAGGGTCGGCGAGCAGTACTTC

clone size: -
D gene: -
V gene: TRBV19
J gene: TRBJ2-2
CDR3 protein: CATDDRTNTGELFF
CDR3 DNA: TGTGCCACCGATGACAGGACGAACACCGGGGAGCTGTTTTTT

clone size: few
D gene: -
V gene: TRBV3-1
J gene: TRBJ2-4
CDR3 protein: CASSERGAKNIQYF
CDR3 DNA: TGTGCCAGCAGTGAAAGGGGGGCCAAAAACATTCAGTACTTC

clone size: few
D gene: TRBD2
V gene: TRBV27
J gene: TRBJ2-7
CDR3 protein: CASRIAGEGSYEQYF
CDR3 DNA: TGTGCCAGCCGTATAGCGGGAGAGGGGTCCTACGAGCAGTACTTC

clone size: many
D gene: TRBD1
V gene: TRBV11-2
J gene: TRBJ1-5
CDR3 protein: CASSLGDRGGQPQHF
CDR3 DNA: TGTGCCAGCAGCTTAGGAGACAGGGGGGGTCAGCCCCAGCATTTT

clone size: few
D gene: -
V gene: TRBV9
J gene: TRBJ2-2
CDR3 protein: CASSKWTTNTGELFF
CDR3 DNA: TGTGCCAGCAGCAAATGGACTACAAACACCGGGGAGCTGTTTTTT

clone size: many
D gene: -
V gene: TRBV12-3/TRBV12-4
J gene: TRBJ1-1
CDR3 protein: CASSLARGDTEAFF
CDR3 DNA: TGTGCCAGCAGTTTAGCTCGAGGGGACACTGAAGCTTTCTTT

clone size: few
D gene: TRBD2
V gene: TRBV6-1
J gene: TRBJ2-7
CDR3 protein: CASTSGLAGQHEQYF
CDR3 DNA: TGTGCCAGCACCTCGGGACTAGCGGGACAACACGAGCAGTACTTC

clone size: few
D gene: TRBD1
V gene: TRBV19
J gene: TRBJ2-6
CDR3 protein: CASGQAGANVLTF
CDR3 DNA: TGTGCCAGCGGACAGGCTGGGGCCAACGTCCTGACTTTC

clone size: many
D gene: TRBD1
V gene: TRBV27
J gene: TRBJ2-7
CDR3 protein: CASSLGQVGYEQYF
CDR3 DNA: TGTGCCAGCAGTTTAGGACAGGTAGGCTACGAGCAGTACTTC

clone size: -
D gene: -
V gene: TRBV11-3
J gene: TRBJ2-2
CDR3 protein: CASSYDRVTRIGELFF
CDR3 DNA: TGTGCCAGCAGCTATGACCGGGTCACCCGAATCGGGGAGCTGTTTTTT

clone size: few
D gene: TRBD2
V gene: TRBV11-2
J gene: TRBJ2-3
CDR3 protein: CASSLAGSDTDTQYF
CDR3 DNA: TGTGCCAGCAGCCTAGCGGGAAGTGACACAGATACGCAGTATTTT

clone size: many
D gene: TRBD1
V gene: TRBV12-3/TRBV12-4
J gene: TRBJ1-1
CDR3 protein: CASSTKQGGNTEAFF
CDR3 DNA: TGTGCCAGCAGTACTAAACAGGGGGGGAACACTGAAGCTTTCTTT

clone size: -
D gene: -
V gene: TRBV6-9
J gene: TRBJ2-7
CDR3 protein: CASSSGILYEQYF
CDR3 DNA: TGTGCCAGCAGTTCCGGGATTCTCTACGAGCAGTACTTC

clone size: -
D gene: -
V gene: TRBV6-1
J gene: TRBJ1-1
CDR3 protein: CASSVNTFWTEAFF
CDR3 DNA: TGTGCCAGCAGTGTAAACACTTTCTGGACTGAAGCTTTCTTT

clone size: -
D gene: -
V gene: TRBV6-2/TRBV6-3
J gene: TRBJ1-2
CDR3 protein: CASSYQELNYGYTF
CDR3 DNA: TGTGCCAGCAGTTACCAGGAACTTAACTATGGCTACACCTTC

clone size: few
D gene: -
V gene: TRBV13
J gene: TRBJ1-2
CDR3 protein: CASSLTVPYGYTF
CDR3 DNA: TGTGCCAGCAGCTTAACGGTTCCCTATGGCTACACCTTC

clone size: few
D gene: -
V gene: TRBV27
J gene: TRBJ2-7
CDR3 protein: CASSLLGTPAPYEQYF
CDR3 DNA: TGTGCCAGCAGTTTATTAGGCACACCTGCGCCCTACGAGCAGTACTTC